This T cell receptor beta chain was documented in a study of blood T cell repertoires in COVID-19. Study information: The cDNA or gDNA used as material had been derived from T cells, B-cell-depleted T cells, or PBMCs.

The repertoire was sequenced with immunoSEQ multiplex PCR; TCRdb's copy has only in-frame clones and lacks some. In the table there are approximately 110,000 clones, 85% to 90% of which are singletons. Germline CDR1 and CDR2: LNHDA and SQIVND (reference sequence). The CDR3 is 15 amino acids. The V gene end was trimmed by 4 bases and the J gene end by 5 bases; junction bases not matched to a gene: 7. The chain couples TRBV19 to TRBJ1-5, with TRBD1 identical over 8 bases. The TCR comes from a woman at least 80 years old with acute or convalescent COVID-19. Sequencing input: peripheral blood. CDR3 DNA: TGTGCCAGTAGTACACAGACAGGGGTGTATCAGCCCCAGCATTTT. It specifies CASSTQTGVYQPQHF.